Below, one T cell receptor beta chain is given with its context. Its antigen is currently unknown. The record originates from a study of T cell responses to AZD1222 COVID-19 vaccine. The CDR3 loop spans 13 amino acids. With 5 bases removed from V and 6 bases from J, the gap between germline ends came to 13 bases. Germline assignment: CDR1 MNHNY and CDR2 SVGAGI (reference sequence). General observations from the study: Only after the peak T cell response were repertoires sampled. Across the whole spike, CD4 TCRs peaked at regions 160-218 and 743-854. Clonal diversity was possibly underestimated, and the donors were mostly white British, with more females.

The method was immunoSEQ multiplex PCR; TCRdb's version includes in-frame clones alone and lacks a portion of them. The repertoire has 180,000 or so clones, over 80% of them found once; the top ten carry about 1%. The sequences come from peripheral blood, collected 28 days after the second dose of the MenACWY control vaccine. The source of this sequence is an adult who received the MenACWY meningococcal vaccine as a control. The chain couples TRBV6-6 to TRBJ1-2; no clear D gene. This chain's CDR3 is CASSTPVGDGYTF. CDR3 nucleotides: TGTGCCAGCAGTACTCCGGTCGGTGATGGCTACACCTTC.